This T cell receptor beta chain appears in the sequencing data of a study of CD8 T cells in ankylosing spondylitis. TCRdb processed the 5' RACE reads anew with MiXCR; each CDR3 protein has one entry. The sample has some 350,000 distinct CDR3 sequences; 14% to 15% are singletons. The CDR3 is 12 amino acids. Trimming took 4 bases from V and 1 from J, leaving 4 bases between them. Sequenced material: blood, either unsorted or a sorted T cell fraction (not recorded which). The TCR sequence derives from a male donor with ankylosing spondylitis or in good health (not recorded which). The V and J genes are TRBV12-3 or TRBV12-4 and TRBJ2-5; D is ambiguous. In DNA form, the CDR3 reads TGTGCCAGCAGTTGGCGCCAAGAGACCCAGTACTTC. It translates to CASSWRQETQYF.